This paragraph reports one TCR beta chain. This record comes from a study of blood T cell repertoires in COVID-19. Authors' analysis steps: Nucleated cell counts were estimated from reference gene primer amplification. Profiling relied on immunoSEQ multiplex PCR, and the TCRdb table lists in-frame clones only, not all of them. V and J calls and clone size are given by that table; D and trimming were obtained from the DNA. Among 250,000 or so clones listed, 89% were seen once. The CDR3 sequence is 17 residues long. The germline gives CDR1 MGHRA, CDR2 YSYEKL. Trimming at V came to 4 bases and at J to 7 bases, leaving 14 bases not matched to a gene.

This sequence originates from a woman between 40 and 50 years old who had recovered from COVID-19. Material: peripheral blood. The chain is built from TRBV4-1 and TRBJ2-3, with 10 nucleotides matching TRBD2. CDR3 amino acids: CASSPRRAGGLENTQYF. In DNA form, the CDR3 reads TGCGCCAGCAGCCCTCGCCGAGCGGGAGGGCTCGAGAATACGCAGTATTTT.